Below are 8 T cell receptor beta chains sequenced from a single sample in a study of blood T cell repertoires in COVID-19. Produced via immunoSEQ multiplex PCR; TCRdb's table is partial and in-frame only. The sample yields more than 250,000 clones, approximately 80% seen once. Sequenced: peripheral blood. These receptors came from a human donor in a cohort sampled during active COVID-19.

J is TRBJ2-3 and V is TRBV7-9; 9 bases align to TRBD2. CDR1 is SEHNR and CDR2 is FQNEAQ in the germline V gene (reference sequence). Trimming at V came to 7 bases and at J to 4 bases, leaving 9 bases not matched to a gene. This CDR3 region has 15 residues. In DNA form, the CDR3 reads TGTGCCAGCATCGATAGCGGGAGAACGTCAGATACGCAGTATTTT. It translates to CASIDSGRTSDTQYF.

V and J are TRBV19 and TRBJ1-1, with 10 bases matching TRBD1. V gave up 4 bases and J gave up 1 base; unmatched junction bases: 3. CDR1 and CDR2 (germline): LNHDA, SQIVND (reference sequence). The CDR3 is 15 amino acids. The CDR3 DNA sequence: TGTGCCAGTAGTAAAAGGACAGGGGGGAACACTGAAGCTTTCTTT. Its protein product is CASSKRTGGNTEAFF.

The V gene is TRBV3-1 (or the pseudogene TRBV3-2), the J gene TRBJ2-5, with D possibly matching TRBD2 (6 bases). V lost 7 bases and J 4 bases, leaving 13 bases between the germline ends. CDR3 length: 13 amino acids. Germline V lookup: CDR1 LGHDT, CDR2 YNNKEL (reference sequence). CDR3 nucleotides: TGTGCCAGCACCTATAGGGGAGGAGAGACCCAGTACTTC. Amino acid sequence: CASTYRGGETQYF.

The rearrangement links TRBV19 to TRBJ2-5, with 11 nucleotides matching TRBD1. The V segment lost 6 bases and the J segment 5 bases; nucleotides outside the gene matches: 11. This CDR3 has 16 residues. From germline, CDR1 is LNHDA and CDR2 SQIVND (reference sequence). The CDR3 DNA reads as TGTGCCAGTAGCATTCGCCCGGGACAGGGGGTTGAGACCCAGTACTTC. Its translation: CASSIRPGQGVETQYF.

The V gene is TRBV4-1, the J gene TRBJ2-1; 12 nucleotides agree with TRBD2. CDR3 size: 18 residues. In germline, CDR1 is MGHRA, CDR2 YSYEKL. V shed 3 bases and J 8 bases; nucleotides not matched to a gene: 14. DNA for the CDR3: TGCGCCAGCAGCCACCCCGTCGCTAGCGGGAGGGCCTTCGATGAGCAGTTCTTC. Protein sequence: CASSHPVASGRAFDEQFF.

The V call is TRBV9, the J call TRBJ2-3; perhaps TRBD2 as D (5 bases). The CDR3 has 16 amino acids. Per germline, CDR1 SGDLS and CDR2 YYNGEE. V lost 1 base and J lost 2, with 14 bases in between. CDR3 DNA sequence: TGTGCCAGCAGCGTATCGGACTGGTTTTTCACAGATACGCAGTATTTT. Translating gives CASSVSDWFFTDTQYF.

The chain has TRBV5-4 and TRBJ2-7; D uncertain. The V end lost 0 bases, the J end lost 4 bases, and 8 bases lay between the germline ends. The CDR3 sequence is 13 residues long. CDR1 SGHNT and CDR2 YYREEE come from the germline V gene (reference sequence). CDR3: CASSLGLIYEQYF. CDR3 nucleotides: TGTGCCAGCAGCTTGGGGCTGATTTACGAGCAGTACTTC.

The rearrangement joins TRBV4-1 to TRBJ2-7; no clear D. This CDR3 spans 12 amino acids. From germline, CDR1 is MGHRA and CDR2 YSYEKL. The V end was cut by 0 bases, the J end by 8 bases, with 8 bases between. The CDR3 DNA is TGCGCCAGCAGCCAAGACAGTTCGAAGCAGTACTTC. The encoded protein is CASSQDSSKQYF.